The 10 T cell receptor beta chains presented below share a single source sample, sequenced in a study of CD8 T cells in Susac syndrome. The authors reverse transcribed roughly 0.5 to 1 ug RNA with random hexamers. TCRdb re-analysed the immunoSEQ multiplex PCR reads in MiXCR, keeping a single row per CDR3 protein. The sample lists 150,000 or so distinct CDR3 sequences; just under 97% were seen once. The sample taken for sequencing was CD8+ T cells from PBMCs. Receptor source: a human donor with multiple sclerosis.

V is TRBV20-1 and J is TRBJ1-2, with D hard to call. The CDR3 has 16 residues. Germline values: CDR1 DFQATT, CDR2 SNEGSKA (reference sequence). The V end was cut by 1 base, the J end by 4 bases, with 19 bases between. CDR3 loop: CSARGKGMGFIYGYTF. The CDR3 DNA reads TGCAGTGCTAGAGGGAAAGGGATGGGATTTATCTATGGCTACACCTTC.

V gene TRBV30 combines with J gene TRBJ1-1; D ambiguous. The CDR3 runs 11 residues. Germline-derived CDR1 and CDR2 are GTSNPN and SVGIG (reference sequence). The V end was cut by 1 base, the J end by 4 bases, with 4 bases between. CDR3 coding DNA: TGTGCCTGGAGTGGCGTCACTGAAGCTTTCTTT. This sequence encodes CAWSGVTEAFF.

The rearrangement links TRBV15 to TRBJ1-6, with a weak D call TRBD1 (5 bases). Germline V gene sequence: CDR1 LNHNV, CDR2 YYDKDF (reference sequence). The CDR3 runs to 13 residues. Between the trimmed V and J ends, which lost 3 bases and 9 bases, there was a span of 9 bases. CDR3 sequence reads: CATSSYRTSPLHF. The CDR3 coding sequence is TGTGCCACCAGCAGCTACAGGACTTCACCCCTCCACTTT.

The gene calls are TRBV11-2 and TRBJ2-3; possibly TRBD1 for D (6 bases). CDR1 is SGHAT, CDR2 FQNNGV, per germline. Trimming pared 6 bases from V and 2 bases from J, leaving 9 bases between. CDR3 length: 13 amino acids. The CDR3 DNA follows: TGTGCCAGCAGACAGGGATTCACAGATACGCAGTATTTT. This codes for CASRQGFTDTQYF.

The chain is built from TRBV29-1 and TRBJ2-1; D gene unclear. The CDR3 contains 12 residues. The germline V gene encodes CDR1 SQVTM and CDR2 ANQGSEA. The V end was cut by 1 base, the J end by 10 bases, with 11 bases between. The CDR3: CSVEGNHGEQFF. DNA for the CDR3: TGCAGCGTTGAAGGGAACCACGGGGAGCAGTTCTTC.

This clonotype came up a few times. V usage is TRBV7-8 and J usage is TRBJ2-7; no clear D gene. CDR1 and CDR2 from the germline V gene are SGHVS and FQNEAQ. Trimming removed 1 base at V and 3 bases at J, with 7 bases between. CDR3 size: 13 residues. The CDR3 DNA follows: TGTGCCAGCAGCTTAGGACGGCTCTACGAGCAGTACGTC. It specifies CASSLGRLYEQYV.

This clonotype was found a few times. The V and J genes are TRBV7-9 and TRBJ2-1; perhaps D is TRBD1 or TRBD2 (5 bases each). Germline CDR1 SEHNR, CDR2 FQNEAQ (reference sequence). V was shortened by 6 bases and J by 0 bases, with 9 bases between the two germline ends. CDR3 length: 14 amino acids. This chain's CDR3 is CASSTGGSYNEQFF. DNA for the CDR3: TGTGCCAGCAGTACTGGGGGCTCCTACAATGAGCAGTTCTTC.

This clonotype was found once. The chain uses TRBV25-1 and TRBJ1-2; D gene ambiguous. Germline V gene lookup returns CDR1 MGHDK and CDR2 SYGVNS. The CDR3 runs to 16 residues. V was trimmed by 6 bases and J by 8 bases, leaving 25 bases between them. CDR3 loop: CASSTAALTVGYGYTF. The DNA of the CDR3 is TGTGCCAGCAGCACAGCGGCCCTCACGGTCGGTTACGGCTACACCTTC.

This clonotype has only one observation. The chain is built from TRBV29-1 and TRBJ2-7; 8 positions agree with TRBD1. The CDR3 consists of 14 residues. Germline V lookup: CDR1 SQVTM, CDR2 ANQGSEA. J gave up 2 bases and V 3 bases, and 6 bases lay outside the gene matches. The CDR3: CSVETAGGPYEQYF. In nucleotides, the CDR3 is TGCAGCGTTGAGACCGCAGGGGGCCCCTACGAGCAGTACTTC.

This chain uses TRBV12-3 or TRBV12-4 with TRBJ2-1, with TRBD1 identical over 9 bases. The trim removed 8 bases at V and 3 bases at J, leaving 11 bases unmatched. CDR3 length equals 16 residues. The chain's CDR3 is CASEATNRGLYNEQFF. CDR3 sequence (DNA): TGTGCCAGCGAGGCCACTAACAGGGGGCTCTACAATGAGCAGTTCTTC.